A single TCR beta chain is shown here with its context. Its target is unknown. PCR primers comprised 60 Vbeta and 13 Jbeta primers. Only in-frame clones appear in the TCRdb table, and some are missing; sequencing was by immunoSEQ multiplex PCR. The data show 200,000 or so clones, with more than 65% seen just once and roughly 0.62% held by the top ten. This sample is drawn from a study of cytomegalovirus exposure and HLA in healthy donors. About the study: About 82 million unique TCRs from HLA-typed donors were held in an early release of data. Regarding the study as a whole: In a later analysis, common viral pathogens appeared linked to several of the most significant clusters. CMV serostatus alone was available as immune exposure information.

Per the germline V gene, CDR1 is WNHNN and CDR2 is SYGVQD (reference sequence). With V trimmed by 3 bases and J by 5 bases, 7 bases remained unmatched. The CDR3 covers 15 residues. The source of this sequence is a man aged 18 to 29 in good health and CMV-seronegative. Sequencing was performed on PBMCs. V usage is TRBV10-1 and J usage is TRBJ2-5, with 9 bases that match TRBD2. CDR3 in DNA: TGCGCCAGCAGTGACAGCGGGAGCGGGGGGGAGACCCAGTACTTC. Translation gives CASSDSGSGGETQYF.